The source of this T cell receptor (beta chain) is a study of T cell repertoires in cytomegalovirus infection. The wider study: In public TCR beta signatures, there were indications of both CMV infection and matching HLA type. General study points: Cumulative public TCR beta family frequency identified carriers of CMV plus the relevant HLA.

The CDR3 has 15 amino acids. The V gene's germline CDR1 is SGHTA and CDR2 FQGNSA. Trimming cost V 4 bases and J 0 bases, with 12 bases left between them. This clonotype was seen ten or more times. Its antigen is currently unknown. Each CDR3 protein gets one entry after TCRdb re-called the reads with MiXCR. The sample consists of roughly 200,000 distinct CDR3 sequences, 17% of them appearing once. This chain joins TRBV7-2 and TRBJ1-2; tentatively, D is TRBD1 (5 bases). The sample was CD8+ T cells from PBMCs. The receptor's source is a human donor in good health (CMV status not recorded). Some clones in this sample may be carry-over from other donors' samples. CDR3 region: CASSSPGLSNYGYTF. The DNA for the CDR3 is TGTGCCAGCAGCTCGCCGGGGCTGTCTAACTATGGCTACACCTTC. The full variable domain, with the rest looked up from reference TRBV7-2 and TRBJ1-2, is GAGVSQSPSNKVTEKGKDVELRCDPISGHTALYWYRQSLGQGLEFLIYFQGNSAPDKSGLPSDRFSAERTGGSVSTLTIQRTQQEDSAVYLCASSSPGLSNYGYTFGSGTRLTVV.